This T cell receptor (beta chain) derives from a study of glioma-infiltrating T cells (dated by TCRdb to the mid-2010s). Broadly, across the study: Sequencing of TCR alpha- and beta-chain repertoires was performed on glioma tissue, on non-neoplastic brain tissue, and on matched peripheral blood mononuclear cells. Three low-grade glioma patients, about 8 primary glioblastoma patients, and three non-glioma patients who contributed non-neoplastic brain tissue made up the paired cohort. To gauge divergence between tissue and blood T-cell populations, every tissue-infiltrating repertoire was compared against the peripheral blood repertoire from the same patient.

What the authors observed across the whole study: Tissue and blood shared very few CDR3 sequences, a result attributed to high CDR3 diversity and limited sampling. Group comparisons were based on small numbers of patients: three non-neoplastic, three low-grade glioma and roughly 8 glioblastoma patients. VJ-independent divergence between tissue and blood was found to be below expectation in non-neoplastic patients but above expectation in all gliomas, particularly low-grade gliomas.

V gives up 3 bases and J gives up 5 bases, and the segment between their germline ends measures 20 bases. Looking up the germline V gene (reference sequence) yields CDR1 DFQATT and CDR2 SNEGSKA. The CDR3 is 15 residues long, counting both termini. The CDR3 DNA has 45 bases and is translated from base 1. TCR alpha and beta CDR3 regions were amplified with the iRepertoire nested amplicon-rescue multiplex PCR (arm-PCR) platform from RNA. One-step reverse transcription and amplification used roughly 90-400 ng of tissue mRNA or PBMC total RNA as input. Following bead purification, Illumina adapters were added through a secondary multiplex PCR, and the libraries were then gel-purified between 200 and 400 bp. Libraries carried internal 6-nucleotide barcodes used for demultiplexing. Sequencing of the libraries was done on an Illumina MiSeq using 2x220 or 2x250 nucleotide paired-end reads. The paper's data handling went like this. FLASH 1.2.11 was used to merge paired reads, and BWA-MEM then aligned the reads to the GRCh37 human genome before TRA and TRB reads were extracted. V and J assignment used an IMGT-derived reference of cassette sequences and CDR3 motifs that included pseudogenes. Reads were translated in three frames, and productive CDR3s were defined by a C…FGXG motif without stop codons. A clonotype was defined as a unique combination of a V-J cassette pair and a CDR3 amino acid sequence. Reads were filtered by Hamming distance, with the threshold set by the sequence error rate of each sample in mapped regions. TCRdb applied fastp at Q25 and MiXCR to the public reads, then kept only in-frame beta chains. CDR3 protein duplicates are merged, each entry listing the most common genes and DNA. The V and J calls were determined by TCRdb, not by the authors. This sample has under 200,000 distinct CDR3 sequences in its table, and roughly two fifths of those were observed once. In total, the top ten clones hold around 5.3% of the sample.

Note on this clonotype: This clone's antigen is unknown. A much larger clone lies a single base off, so this may be a read error. Given the absence of the conserved phenylalanine or tryptophan at the CDR3 end, a read error is likely.

This clonotype was obtained from a human donor with low-grade glioma or glioblastoma, undergoing nonglioma brain surgery, or in good health (not recorded which). The sequenced sample consisted of glioma tissue, nonneoplastic brain tissue, or PBMCs (not recorded which). Recombination connected TRBV20-1 to TRBJ2-7; no D gene is confidently identified. The nucleotides read TGCAGTGCTAGGCAATCTTTCGGAGAGCTGGACGAGCAGTACCTC. Translated, it reads CSARQSFGELDEQYL.